This TCR beta chain comes out of a study of shared clonotypes between healthy human individuals. Study at large: Donors, aged 18 to 49, were a couple of women and three men.

Broader study findings: Genetic and exposure-history diversity was limited by the small donor number. Only blood was sampled; tissue repertoires likely differ.

CDR3 size: 16 residues. Germline V gives CDR1 SQVTM, CDR2 ANQGSEA. V lost 5 bases to trimming and J lost 4 bases; unmatched junction nucleotides: 13. Terminally differentiated effector memory CD45RA+ cells were excluded by CCR7 positive selection of CD45RO-negative cells. Among the donors, all were Caucasian adults who lived in Nashville, Tennessee. Data came from immunoSEQ multiplex PCR; TCRdb stores just in-frame clones and leaves some out. Seen here are around 2,000,000 clones, 85% to 95% observed once, and the top ten hold 1.7%. As to this clone: Its antigen remains unidentified.

The chain couples TRBV29-1 to TRBJ2-1; 8 bases align to TRBD2. The TCR sequence derives from a man aged 18 to 30 in good health. Some clones in this sample may be carry-over from other donors' samples. Input material: naive CD8+ T cells from PBMCs. The CDR3 protein is CSVTLWASGQYNEQFF. The CDR3 nucleotides are TGCAGCGTTACCCTCTGGGCTAGCGGGCAGTACAATGAGCAGTTCTTC.